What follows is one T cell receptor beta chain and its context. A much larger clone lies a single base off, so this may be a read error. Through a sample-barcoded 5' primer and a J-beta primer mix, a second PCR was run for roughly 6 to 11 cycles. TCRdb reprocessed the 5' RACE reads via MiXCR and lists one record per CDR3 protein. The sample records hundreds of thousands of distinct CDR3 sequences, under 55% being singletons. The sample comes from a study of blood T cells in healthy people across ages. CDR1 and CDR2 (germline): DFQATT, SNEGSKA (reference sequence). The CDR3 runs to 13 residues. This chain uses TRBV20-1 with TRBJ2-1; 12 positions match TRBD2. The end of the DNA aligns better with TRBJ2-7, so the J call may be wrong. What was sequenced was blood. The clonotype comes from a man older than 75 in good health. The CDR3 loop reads CSSTSGSYNEQYF. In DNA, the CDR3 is TGCAGTTCGACTAGCGGGAGTTACAATGAGCAGTACTTC.